Listed here are 30 T cell receptor beta chains from one sample, sequenced in a study of OX40 agonist ivuxolimab in advanced cancers. Sequencing was performed with immunoSEQ multiplex PCR; in TCRdb, only in-frame clones are kept and a portion is missing. The sample includes 50,000 to 70,000 clones, less than 85% of them seen just once. The source material was CD4+ or CD8+ T cells sorted from blood, sampled in a trial of the OX40 agonist ivuxolimab. Every receptor here comes from an adult with an advanced solid tumor such as melanoma, head and neck, liver or kidney cancer.

V is TRBV7-8 and J is TRBJ2-7, with 9 nucleotides matching TRBD2. Germline V gene data show CDR1 as SGHVS and CDR2 as FQNEAQ. V was clipped by 8 bases and J by 0 bases; unmatched bases: 2. The CDR3 length is 13 residues. CDR3 residues: CASSSGNSYEQYF. In nucleotides, the CDR3 is TGTGCCAGCTCTAGCGGGAACTCCTACGAGCAGTACTTC.

This chain connects TRBV10-3 to TRBJ2-7, with TRBD2 matching over 7 bases. The V and J ends lost 3 bases and 3 bases, in that order; junction bases with no gene match: 20. Germline assignment: CDR1 ENHRY and CDR2 SYGVKD. This CDR3 is 19 amino acids long. The CDR3 sequence is CAISDTLSGTGGGYYEQYF. The CDR3 DNA is TGTGCCATCAGTGATACCCTATCCGGGACTGGGGGGGGGTACTACGAGCAGTACTTC.

The genes are TRBV6-6 and TRBJ2-7; 9 bases agree with TRBD1. The CDR3 loop spans 15 amino acids. The germline V gene encodes CDR1 MNHNY and CDR2 SVGAGI (reference sequence). V dropped 0 bases and J dropped 7; count of bases not matched to a gene: 7. CDR3 coding DNA: TGTGCCAGCAGTTACTCCCCGGGACAGGGTTTGGAGCAGTACTTC. It codes for CASSYSPGQGLEQYF.

This clone was seen a single time. The chain couples TRBV5-1 to TRBJ1-4, with D hard to call. Trimming pared 3 bases from V and 8 bases from J, leaving 20 bases between. CDR3 length: 16 residues. The germline CDR1 and CDR2 sequences are SGHRS and YFSETQ. The CDR3 loop reads CASSSRSRGIGEKLFF. The CDR3 DNA reads TGCGCCAGCAGCTCGCGTTCCCGGGGAATTGGGGAAAAACTGTTTTTT.

The genes are TRBV30 and TRBJ1-6; tentatively, D is TRBD1 (5 bases). The CDR3 contains 18 residues. Trimming shortened V by 1 base and J by 5 bases, and 21 bases separated the two germline ends. Germline loops: CDR1 GTSNPN, CDR2 SVGIG (reference sequence). CDR3 nucleotide sequence: TGTGCCTGGAGTGAATGGGGCAGGGACGTGAGGGATAATTCACCCCTCCACTTT. Its translation: CAWSEWGRDVRDNSPLHF.

The chain joins TRBV4-1 to TRBJ2-3; TRBD1 agrees at 10 bases. The germline V gene encodes CDR1 MGHRA and CDR2 YSYEKL. The V and J ends lost 3 bases and 6 bases, in that order; junction bases with no gene match: 12. CDR3 length: 17 residues. This CDR3 reads CASSQRDRGTGVDTQYF. In nucleotides, the CDR3 is TGCGCCAGCAGCCAGCGAGACAGGGGGACAGGGGTTGATACGCAGTATTTT.

V gene TRBV5-1 combines with J gene TRBJ2-7; maybe TRBD1 (6 bases). V was trimmed by 4 bases and J by 0 bases, leaving 14 bases between them. Germline V CDR1 and CDR2: SGHRS, YFSETQ. The CDR3 has 15 amino acids. In DNA form, the CDR3 reads TGCGCCAGCAGCAAGGGTAGGGGGTCCTCCTACGAGCAGTACTTC. Translation gives CASSKGRGSSYEQYF. Full variable domain (remainder filled in from reference TRBV5-1 and TRBJ2-7): KAGVTQTPRYLIKTRGQQVTLSCSPISGHRSVSWYQQTPGQGLQFLFEYFSETQRNKGNFPGRFSGRQFSNSRSEMNVSTLELGDSALYLCASSKGRGSSYEQYFGPGTRLTVT.

The V call is TRBV4-2, the J call TRBJ1-3, with a possible D match to TRBD1 (5 bases). The CDR3 consists of 16 residues. Trimming took 0 bases from V and 2 from J, leaving 11 bases between them. The germline V gene has CDR1 LGHNA and CDR2 YNFKEQ. The CDR3, as DNA: TGTGCCAGCAGCCAAGACCGGGACGTAACTGGAAACACCATATATTTT. It codes for CASSQDRDVTGNTIYF.

This clone was observed a single time. The chain employs TRBV18 and TRBJ1-1; the D is unclear. The length of the CDR3 is 15 residues. The V end was cut by 5 bases, the J end by 11 bases, with 24 bases between. Germline V gene data show CDR1 as KGHSH and CDR2 as LQKENI. The CDR3 DNA sequence: TGTGCCAGCTCATCCCGCACCGGCGTGGGCTCGTTGGCTTTCTTT. This sequence encodes CASSSRTGVGSLAFF.

This clone has only a few counts. The V call is TRBV7-8, the J call TRBJ2-3; no firm D call. This CDR3 contains 13 residues. Germline-derived CDR1 and CDR2 are SGHVS and FQNEAQ. V lost 5 bases to trimming and J lost 4 bases, with 10 bases between them. CDR3 bases: TGTGCCAGCAGCCCCGAGCTCTCAGATACGCAGTATTTT. This codes for CASSPELSDTQYF. Full variable domain (remainder filled in from reference TRBV7-8 and TRBJ2-3): GAGVSQSPRYKVAKRGQDVALRCDPISGHVSLFWYQQALGQGPEFLTYFQNEAQLDKSGLPSDRFFAERPEGSVSTLKIQRTQQEDSAVYLCASSPELSDTQYFGPGTRLTVL.

The chain employs TRBV7-2 and TRBJ2-5; TRBD2 matches at 8 bases. This CDR3 region has 18 residues. With V trimmed by 1 base and J by 4 bases, 14 bases remained unmatched. Germline CDR1 reads SGHTA; CDR2 reads FQGNSA. The CDR3 loop reads CASSLVSTSGSRGETQYF. The DNA of the CDR3 is TGTGCCAGCAGCTTAGTTAGCACTAGCGGTAGCCGGGGAGAGACCCAGTACTTC.

The chain recombines TRBV5-4 with TRBJ2-5, with 10 bases matching TRBD2. The length of the CDR3 is 14 residues. From germline, CDR1 is SGHNT and CDR2 YYREEE (reference sequence). V was pared by 4 bases and J by 4 bases, with 4 bases of the junction left unmatched. Here the CDR3 reads CASSQRGGPETQYF. The CDR3 coding sequence is TGTGCCAGCAGCCAGCGGGGGGGCCCAGAGACCCAGTACTTC.

The V call is TRBV28, the J call TRBJ1-2; D ambiguous. This CDR3 spans 12 amino acids. Looked up from germline, CDR1 is MDHEN and CDR2 is SYDVKM. With 4 bases removed from V and 9 bases from J, the gap between germline ends came to 12 bases. The CDR3 sequence is CASSSSFRSYTF. In DNA, the CDR3 is TGTGCCAGCAGTTCCTCATTCAGGAGCTACACCTTC.

The DNA of the CDR3 is TGTGCCAGCAGCAGGGCGAGCACAGATACGCAGTATTTT. This encodes CASSRASTDTQYF. The rearrangement joins TRBV28 to TRBJ2-3; D may be TRBD1 (5 bases). The germline V and J ends were trimmed by 6 bases and 0 bases, with 7 bases remaining between them. The CDR3 consists of 13 residues. CDR1 is MDHEN and CDR2 is SYDVKM in the germline V gene.

This rearrangement joins TRBV10-3 to TRBJ1-5; D is undetermined. CDR3 size: 12 residues. V shed 3 bases and J shed 3 bases, with 3 bases lying between them. The germline gives CDR1 ENHRY, CDR2 SYGVKD. The chain's CDR3 is CAISDPNQPQHF. The CDR3 DNA reads as TGTGCCATCAGTGACCCCAATCAGCCCCAGCATTTT.

This clone came up a few times. The chain has TRBV4-2 and TRBJ1-4; D is uncertain. The CDR3 consists of 15 residues. The ends were cut back, 0 bases at V and 2 bases at J, with 7 bases in the middle. Germline loops: CDR1 LGHNA, CDR2 YNFKEQ. The CDR3 sequence is CASSQERSTNEKLFF. CDR3 coding DNA: TGTGCCAGCAGCCAAGAAAGGAGCACTAATGAAAAACTGTTTTTT.

The rearrangement uses TRBV19 and TRBJ1-1, with D possibly matching TRBD1 (5 bases). The CDR3 length is 11 residues. CDR1 is LNHDA, CDR2 SQIVND, per germline (reference sequence). V was cut by 10 bases and J by 3 bases, with 9 bases left in between. CDR3 bases: TGTGCCACCCAGGGTTACACTGAAGCTTTCTTT. Translating gives CATQGYTEAFF.

CDR3 sequence (DNA): TGTGCCAGCAGTCTTGGGGGGGGGCGCTCCTACGAGCAGTACTTC. Amino acid sequence: CASSLGGGRSYEQYF. The V call is TRBV6-5, the J call TRBJ2-7, with D maybe TRBD2 (7 bases). CDR1 MNHEY and CDR2 SVGAGI come from the germline V gene. The length of the CDR3 is 15 residues. The ends were cut back, 5 bases at V and 0 bases at J, with 14 bases in the middle.

The rearrangement joins TRBV29-1 to TRBJ1-5; maybe TRBD1 (5 bases). This CDR3 is 12 amino acids long. V lost 4 bases, J lost 6 bases, and 10 bases lay in between. In germline, CDR1 is SQVTM, CDR2 ANQGSEA. The CDR3 reads CSVGRDGQPQHF. In nucleotides, the CDR3 is TGCAGCGTTGGGAGGGACGGTCAGCCCCAGCATTTT.

The V and J genes are TRBV11-3 and TRBJ2-6, with no clear D. CDR3 length: 14 amino acids. Trimming removed 4 bases at V and 2 bases at J, with 6 bases between. Germline V gives CDR1 SGHNT, CDR2 YENEEA. The CDR3 loop is CASSSVTGANVLTF. For the CDR3, the DNA is TGTGCCAGCAGCTCGGTAACTGGGGCCAACGTCCTGACTTTC.

This chain uses TRBV6-6 with TRBJ2-7; D gene ambiguous. Between the trimmed V and J ends, which lost 5 bases and 5 bases, there was a span of 7 bases. Germline CDR1 reads MNHNY; CDR2 reads SVGAGI (reference sequence). The length of the CDR3 is 11 residues. The CDR3 bases are TGTGCCAGCAGTAGACTCGACGAGCAGTACTTC. This codes for CASSRLDEQYF.

This clone was counted once. The chain couples TRBV6-1 to TRBJ2-1; 9 bases line up with TRBD2. CDR3 length: 15 residues. Trimming removed 2 bases from V and 7 bases from J; junction bases left unmatched: 6. Per germline, CDR1 MNHNS and CDR2 SASEGT. The CDR3 protein is CASSELAGTLNEQFF. The CDR3 bases are TGTGCCAGCAGTGAACTAGCGGGGACGTTAAATGAGCAGTTCTTC.

The chain is built from TRBV6-6 and TRBJ1-5; D remains unclear. This CDR3 spans 15 amino acids. CDR1 and CDR2 (germline): MNHNY, SVGAGI (reference sequence). Trimming pared 4 bases from V and 1 base from J, leaving 11 bases between. The CDR3 region has the DNA TGTGCCAGCAGTTTGATAGCCCCGAGCAATCAGCCCCAGCATTTT. Translating it yields CASSLIAPSNQPQHF.

About this clone: A junction boundary mismatches the germline segment, possibly from a read error. The rearrangement joins TRBV6-1 to TRBJ1-6; D is ambiguous. This CDR3 is 10 amino acids long. Germline CDR1 is MNHNS and CDR2 is SASEGT. The CDR3, as DNA: TGTGCCAGCAGTGAATACCGGACGTTATTT. Its protein product is CASSEYRTLF.

In this sample, this clone turned up once. This chain uses TRBV20-1 with TRBJ2-7; tentative D call: TRBD1 (6 bases). Germline CDR1 reads DFQATT; CDR2 reads SNEGSKA (reference sequence). V was pared by 1 base and J by 5 bases, with 6 bases between. The CDR3 covers 11 residues. The CDR3 DNA reads as TGCAGTGCTAGAGGGGGGCACGAGCAGTACTTC. Its translation: CSARGGHEQYF.

This chain connects TRBV4-2 to TRBJ2-3; no clear D gene. Trimming took 0 bases from V and 5 from J, leaving 12 bases between them. This CDR3 has 15 amino acids. CDR1 is LGHNA, CDR2 YNFKEQ, per germline. Here the CDR3 DNA reads TGTGCCAGCAGCCAAGATCGCCTATACGGAGATACGCAGTATTTT. It translates to CASSQDRLYGDTQYF.

The chain recombines TRBV9 with TRBJ2-3; possibly TRBD2 for D (6 bases). Trimming left V 2 bases short and J 5 bases short, with 9 bases between. Germline V CDR1 and CDR2: SGDLS, YYNGEE. CDR3 length: 13 amino acids. The CDR3 region is CASSVAGKDTQYF. The CDR3, as DNA: TGTGCCAGCAGCGTCGCGGGGAAAGATACGCAGTATTTT.

This clone was found once. The chain uses TRBV6-1 and TRBJ2-4; 9 bases match TRBD1. This CDR3 region has 15 residues. The germline CDR1 and CDR2 sequences are MNHNS and SASEGT. V dropped 6 bases and J dropped 4; count of bases not matched to a gene: 7. CDR3 protein: CASRMTGGDKNIQYF. DNA for the CDR3: TGTGCCAGCAGGATGACAGGGGGGGATAAAAACATTCAGTACTTC.

The rearrangement uses TRBV6-6 and TRBJ1-2, with unresolved D. Trimming took 6 bases from V and 10 from J, leaving 6 bases between them. The germline gives CDR1 MNHNY, CDR2 SVGAGI (reference sequence). The CDR3 spans 9 residues. The DNA for the CDR3 is TGTGCCAGCAGCGGCCCCTACACCTTC. Its translation is CASSGPYTF.

The CDR3 region is CAWSVGFGNTIYF. The CDR3 nucleotides are TGTGCCTGGAGTGTAGGGTTCGGAAACACCATATATTTT. The gene calls are TRBV30 and TRBJ1-3; D not certain. Germline-derived CDR1 and CDR2 are GTSNPN and SVGIG (reference sequence). This CDR3 contains 13 residues. Trimming took off 0 bases at V and 4 bases at J, with 7 bases between the two ends. Full variable domain (remainder filled in from reference TRBV30 and TRBJ1-3): SQTIHQWPATLVQPVGSPLSLECTVEGTSNPNLYWYRQAAGRGLQLLFYSVGIGQISSEVPQNLSASRPQDRQFILSSKKLLLSDSGFYLCAWSVGFGNTIYFGEGSWLTVV.